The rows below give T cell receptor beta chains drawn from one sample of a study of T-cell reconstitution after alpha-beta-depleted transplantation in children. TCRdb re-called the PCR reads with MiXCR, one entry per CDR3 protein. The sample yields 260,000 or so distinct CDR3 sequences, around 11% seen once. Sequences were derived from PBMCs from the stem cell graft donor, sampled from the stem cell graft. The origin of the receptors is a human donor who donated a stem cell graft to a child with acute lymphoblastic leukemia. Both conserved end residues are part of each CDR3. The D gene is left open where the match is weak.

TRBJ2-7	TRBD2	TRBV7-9	CASSLETSGWNSYEQYF
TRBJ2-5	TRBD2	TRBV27	CASSSLYSQRGQETQYF
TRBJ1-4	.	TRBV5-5	CASSLTGNRNEKLFF
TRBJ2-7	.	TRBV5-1	CASSPPRGTEQYF
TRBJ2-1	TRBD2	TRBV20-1	CSARDGLGLAENEQFF
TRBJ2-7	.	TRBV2	CASSEVVSYEQYF
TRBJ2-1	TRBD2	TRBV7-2	CASEREGNEQFF
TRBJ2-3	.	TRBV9	CARTLTRGTDTQYF
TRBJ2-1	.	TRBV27	CASGLGDRPFF
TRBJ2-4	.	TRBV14	CASSQDSIQYF
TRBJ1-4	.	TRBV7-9	CASSLARGSGPNEKLFF
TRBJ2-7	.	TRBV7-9	CASSSSGEQYF
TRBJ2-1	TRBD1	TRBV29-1	CSVVTGGISYNEQFF
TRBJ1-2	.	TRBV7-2	CASSLETANYGYTF
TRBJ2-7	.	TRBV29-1	CSATEGAPYEQYF
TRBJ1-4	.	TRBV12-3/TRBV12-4	CASSLERATNEKLFF
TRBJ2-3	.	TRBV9	CASSVVGRSTDTQYF
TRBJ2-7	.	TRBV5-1	CASSPDIYEQYF
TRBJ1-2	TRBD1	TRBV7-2	CASSIRGSRYTF
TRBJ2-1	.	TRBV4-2	CASSQGEGVVDNEQFF
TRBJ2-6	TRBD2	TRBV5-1	CASSTGGSGANVLTF
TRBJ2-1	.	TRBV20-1	CSAPAQGGNEQFF
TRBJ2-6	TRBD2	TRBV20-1	CSARVASGSGGANVLTF
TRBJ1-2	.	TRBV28	CASSPDRWEIYGYTF
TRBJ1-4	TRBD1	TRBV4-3	CASSRGGRPTNEKLFF
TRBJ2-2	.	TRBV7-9	CASSEGSMWRTGELFF